These T cell receptor beta chains were read from a single sample in a study of blood T cells in healthy people across ages. TCRdb re-derived calls from the 5' RACE reads in MiXCR, one entry per CDR3 protein. The repertoire consists of around 1,500,000 distinct CDR3 sequences, with about 40% occurring once and the leading ten covering less than 8%. The sample was blood. The source is a woman younger than 35 in good health. The CDR3 runs from the conserved cysteine through the conserved F or W. A D gene is named only where the DNA matches it firmly. Expanded clones are given a class, and other clones once, few, many or no size at all.

clone size	J gene	D gene	V gene	CDR3 DNA	CDR3 protein
-	TRBJ2-7	-	TRBV30	TGTGCCTGGAGTTTGGGTCCCCCCTACGAGCAGTACTTC	CAWSLGPPYEQYF
-	TRBJ2-5	-	TRBV10-3	TGTGCCATCAGTGGAGACGGACTTCAGGAGCAGTACTTC	CAISGDGLQEQYF
-	TRBJ2-3	-	TRBV29-1	TGCAGCGTTGCAGGACGATACACAGATACGCAGTATTTT	CSVAGRYTDTQYF
-	TRBJ1-2	TRBD1	TRBV4-1	TGCGCCAGCAGCCCGGACAGGGGGCAAATCTATGGCTACACCTTC	CASSPDRGQIYGYTF
-	TRBJ1-1	-	TRBV4-1	TGCGCCAGCAGCCAAGATGCAGCTTCGAAAACTGAAGCTTTCTTT	CASSQDAASKTEAFF
-	TRBJ1-4	-	TRBV5-4	TGTGCCAGCAGCCTTGCCTTCGAAGGGGCAACTAATGAAAAACTGTTTTTT	CASSLAFEGATNEKLFF
-	TRBJ2-6	-	TRBV19	TGTGCCAGTAAGGCCAAGGGCCCCAGCTCTGGGGCCAACGTCCTGACTTTC	CASKAKGPSSGANVLTF
few	TRBJ2-1	-	TRBV4-1	TGCGCCAGCAGCCAAAGTCTTGGGGGAAGCTCCTACAATGAGCAGTTCTTC	CASSQSLGGSSYNEQFF
-	TRBJ1-2	-	TRBV12-3/TRBV12-4	TGTGCCAGCGAGGGTCCCTATGGCTACACCTTC	CASEGPYGYTF
few	TRBJ2-3	-	TRBV25-1	TGTGCCAGCAGTGAAGGGGTTGAGGGGGATACGCAGTATTTT	CASSEGVEGDTQYF
-	TRBJ1-4	-	TRBV20-1	TGCAGTGCTAGCGCGGGGATTAATGAAAAACTGTTTTTT	CSASAGINEKLFF
-	TRBJ2-1	TRBD1	TRBV12-3/TRBV12-4	TGTGCCAGCAGTCCGACAGGGAGTAGTGAGCAGTTCTTC	CASSPTGSSEQFF
few	TRBJ1-4	-	TRBV7-8	TGTGCCAGCAGACACTCGGTCGGGGAAGGGCCCTTTGAAAAACTGTTTTTT	CASRHSVGEGPFEKLFF
-	TRBJ2-5	TRBD2	TRBV7-9	TGTGCCAGCAGCTCCTTCGGGGGGAAACAAGAGACCCAGTACTTC	CASSSFGGKQETQYF
few	TRBJ2-1	TRBD2	TRBV4-1	TGCGCCAGCAGCCAAGAAGTCCCCTTGGCGGGAGGAGACAATGAGCAGTTCTTC	CASSQEVPLAGGDNEQFF
-	TRBJ2-3	TRBD2	TRBV3-1	TGTGCCAGCAGCGCCCTGGCCGGGACTAGCGGCACAGATGCGCAGTATTTT	CASSALAGTSGTDAQYF
-	TRBJ2-7	-	TRBV6-6	TGTGCCAGCAGTTACCCCCGAGACGGGTCCCCTGCCGAGCAGTACTTC	CASSYPRDGSPAEQYF
-	TRBJ2-7	-	TRBV20-1	TGCAGTGCTAGAGAACCGGAATGGGAGGACCACGAGCAGTACTTC	CSAREPEWEDHEQYF
-	TRBJ1-2	TRBD1	TRBV6-1	TGTGCCAGTCGAAGGGGGACAGACAACTATGGCTACACCTTC	CASRRGTDNYGYTF
-	TRBJ1-4	-	TRBV5-1	TGCGCCAGCAGCGACGGACAGAATGAAAAACTGTTTTTT	CASSDGQNEKLFF
-	TRBJ2-7	TRBD2	TRBV7-9	TGTGCCAGCAGCTTAGGTGGGGTAGCGGGGGACGAGCAGTACTTC	CASSLGGVAGDEQYF
-	TRBJ2-7	TRBD2	TRBV6-1	TGTGCCAGCAGTGTAGCGGGGTTAGACGAGCAGTACTTC	CASSVAGLDEQYF
-	TRBJ2-7	-	TRBV11-2	TGTGCCAGCAGCCCAGTCATCACGGGTCCGTACGAGCAGTACTTC	CASSPVITGPYEQYF
few	TRBJ2-2	-	TRBV29-1	TGCAGCGGTGGGGAGAACACCGGGGAGCTGTTTTTT	CSGGENTGELFF
-	TRBJ2-1	-	TRBV3-1	TGTGCCAGCAGCCAAGAGTCCCTGAGCCTTCAGACGGATGAGCAGTTCTTC	CASSQESLSLQTDEQFF
many	TRBJ2-7	TRBD2	TRBV20-1	TGCAGTGCTAGGACTAGCGGGATACTGCAGTACTTC	CSARTSGILQYF
-	TRBJ2-2	-	TRBV2	TGTGCCACCCCAAAGTCCTCGGGGGCGAACACCGGGGAGCTGTTTTTT	CATPKSSGANTGELFF
few	TRBJ2-5	-	TRBV6-5	TGTGCCAGCAGTCAGGGTATCGAGACCCAGTACTTC	CASSQGIETQYF